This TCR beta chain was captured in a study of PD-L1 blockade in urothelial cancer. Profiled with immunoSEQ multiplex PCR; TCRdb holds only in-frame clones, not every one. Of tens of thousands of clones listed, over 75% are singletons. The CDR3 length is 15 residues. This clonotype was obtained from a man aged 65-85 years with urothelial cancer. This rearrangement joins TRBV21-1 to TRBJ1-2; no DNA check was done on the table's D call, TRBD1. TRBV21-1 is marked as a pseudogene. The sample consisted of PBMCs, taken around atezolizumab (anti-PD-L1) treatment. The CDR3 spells CASSLHRDQPYGYTF. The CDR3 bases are TGTGCCAGCAGCCTTCACAGGGACCAGCCCTATGGCTACACCTTC.